Below are 20 T cell receptor beta chains sequenced from a single sample in a study of CD8 T cells in ankylosing spondylitis. TCRdb passed the 5' RACE reads through MiXCR, listing each CDR3 protein once. The table records about 540,000 distinct CDR3 sequences, approximately 12% of them present only once. Whole-study results and caveats: The study identified a TCR beta motif of roughly eight highly homologous variants that appeared characteristic of ankylosing spondylitis blood.

For these TCRs, the target antigens are not known. The sequenced sample was blood, either unsorted or a sorted T cell fraction (not recorded which). Receptors were obtained from a male donor with ankylosing spondylitis.

The chain is built from TRBV6-1 and TRBJ2-7; the D call may be TRBD1 or TRBD2 (6 bases each). CDR1 and CDR2 (germline): MNHNS, SASEGT. This CDR3 is built from 14 residues. V dropped 8 bases and J dropped 2 bases, with 16 bases sitting between them. The CDR3 DNA reads as TGTGCCAGCCAGAGGGGGGCAACAGCCTACGAGCAGTACGTC. It is translated as CASQRGATAYEQYV.

This clonotype appeared many times. This chain joins TRBV5-1 and TRBJ1-6; D not certain. V lost 0 bases to trimming and J lost 0 bases, with 4 bases between them. The CDR3 loop spans 15 amino acids. The germline CDR1 and CDR2 sequences are SGHRS and YFSETQ. The CDR3 sequence is CASSLGGSYNSPLHF. The CDR3 DNA is TGCGCCAGCAGCTTGGGTGGCTCCTATAATTCACCCCTCCACTTT.

This clonotype was seen a few times. The gene calls are TRBV2 and TRBJ2-1; D gene unclear. Germline V CDR1 and CDR2: SNHLY, FYNNEI. The CDR3 sequence is 14 residues long. V lost 6 bases to trimming and J lost 7 bases, with 16 bases between them. CDR3 in DNA: TGTGCCAGCAGCGCAAAGTATATGGGGAATGAGCAGTTCTTC. Translation: CASSAKYMGNEQFF.

This clonotype was observed a few times. The DNA of the CDR3 is TGTGCCAGCAGTCCCTGGCTAGGGTTCGTAAACACTGAAGCTTTCTTT. Amino acids: CASSPWLGFVNTEAFF. J is TRBJ1-1 and V is TRBV27; no clear D. Trimming pared 5 bases from V and 2 bases from J, leaving 18 bases between. CDR3 size: 16 residues. Germline V gene sequence: CDR1 MNHEY, CDR2 SMNVEV (reference sequence).

The chain recombines TRBV19 with TRBJ2-2, with 10 bases fitting TRBD1. This CDR3 has 14 residues. The junction had 2 bases not matched to a gene; V was cut back by 3 bases and J by 7 bases. CDR1 is LNHDA and CDR2 is SQIVND in the germline V gene (reference sequence). CDR3 amino acids: CASSIGQGDGELFF. Here the CDR3 DNA reads TGTGCCAGTAGTATCGGACAGGGGGACGGGGAGCTGTTTTTT.

The gene calls are TRBV6-1 and TRBJ2-1; D gene uncertain. CDR3 length: 16 residues. CDR1 MNHNS and CDR2 SASEGT come from the germline V gene. The V end was cut by 6 bases, the J end by 0 bases, with 15 bases between. CDR3 sequence reads: CASSPYRVSSYNEQFF. The CDR3 DNA sequence: TGTGCCAGCAGCCCTTACCGGGTTAGCTCCTACAATGAGCAGTTCTTC.

This clonotype turned up a few times. V gene TRBV18 combines with J gene TRBJ2-1, with 13 bases identical to TRBD2. This CDR3 region has 15 residues. V shed 3 bases, J shed 10 bases, and the junction held 6 bases outside the gene matches. Germline V lookup: CDR1 KGHSH, CDR2 LQKENI. The CDR3 nucleotides read TGTGCCAGCTCACCTGCGACTAGCGGGAGGACCGAGCAGTTCTTC. Its translation is CASSPATSGRTEQFF.

This clonotype was observed many times. The chain combines TRBV12-3 or TRBV12-4 with TRBJ1-1; possibly TRBD1 for D (5 bases). V lost 5 bases, J lost 1 base, and 23 bases lay in between. The CDR3 totals 18 residues. The CDR3 DNA is TGTGCCAGCAGTCCGAAATACGGTCATACCCAGGGGAACACTGAAGCTTTCTTT. It codes for CASSPKYGHTQGNTEAFF.

The sample holds a few counts of this clonotype. V is TRBV6-1 and J is TRBJ1-6; D unclear. Trimming took 0 bases from V and 6 from J, leaving 9 bases between them. This CDR3 has 15 residues. Germline CDR1 and CDR2: MNHNS and SASEGT. The CDR3 is CASSEAGRANSPLHF. CDR3 DNA: TGTGCCAGCAGTGAAGCCGGCAGAGCTAATTCACCCCTCCACTTT.

This clonotype was observed at least ten times. The chain recombines TRBV12-3 or TRBV12-4 with TRBJ1-1; D unresolved. Trimming shortened V by 6 bases and J by 0 bases, and 14 bases separated the two germline ends. The CDR3 consists of 15 residues. This CDR3 is CASSPNRRLNTEAFF. As DNA, the CDR3 is TGTGCCAGCAGCCCCAATCGTCGGCTGAACACTGAAGCTTTCTTT.

The rearrangement links TRBV7-8 to TRBJ2-7; D remains unclear. V was trimmed by 1 base and J by 3 bases, leaving 7 bases between them. This CDR3 region has 13 residues. CDR1 SGHVS and CDR2 FQNEAQ come from the germline V gene. CDR3 loop: CASSLVASYEQYF. The CDR3 bases are TGTGCCAGCAGCTTAGTGGCCAGCTACGAGCAGTACTTC.

The genes are TRBV30 and TRBJ1-1; TRBD1 is a possible D gene (6 bases). CDR3 length: 11 residues. Per germline, CDR1 GTSNPN and CDR2 SVGIG (reference sequence). V was trimmed by 5 bases and J by 6 bases, leaving 10 bases between them. The CDR3 spells CAWAQGPEAFF. The CDR3 nucleotides read TGTGCCTGGGCACAGGGCCCTGAAGCTTTCTTT.

This clonotype has just a few counts. This chain joins TRBV20-1 and TRBJ1-2; perhaps TRBD1 as D (5 bases). V lost 2 bases to trimming and J lost 0 bases, with 16 bases between them. This CDR3 has 16 residues. From germline, CDR1 is DFQATT and CDR2 SNEGSKA (reference sequence). CDR3 DNA sequence: TGCAGTGCTAGAATCGCCGGGGGGAGGGCTAACTATGGCTACACCTTC. This translates into CSARIAGGRANYGYTF.

This clonotype was seen only a few times. The chain combines TRBV20-1 with TRBJ2-7; 7 nucleotides match TRBD1. Germline CDR1 and CDR2: DFQATT and SNEGSKA (reference sequence). This CDR3 is built from 12 residues. With 3 bases clipped from V and 4 bases from J, the junction kept 3 bases outside the gene matches. The DNA for the CDR3 is TGCAGTGCTAGTGACAGGGATTACGAGCAGTACGTC. Its translation is CSASDRDYEQYV.

The chain combines TRBV9 with TRBJ2-1, with D unclear. The CDR3 is made up of 16 amino acids. Trimming pared 4 bases from V and 1 base from J, leaving 15 bases between. Per the germline V gene, CDR1 is SGDLS and CDR2 is YYNGEE. The CDR3 bases are TGTGCCAGCAGCCCCTCGGTGAGTCCTTCCTACAATGAGCAGTTCTTC. This sequence encodes CASSPSVSPSYNEQFF.

This clonotype was counted many times. This chain links TRBV4-1 with TRBJ1-5; the match to TRBD1 covers 8 bases. In germline, CDR1 is MGHRA, CDR2 YSYEKL. The CDR3 is 17 residues long. V shed 4 bases, J shed 1 base, and the junction held 9 bases outside the gene matches. CDR3 nucleotide sequence: TGCGCCAGCAGCCCAAGAGTCCGGGACAGGAGCAATCAGCCCCAGCATTTT. Translation gives CASSPRVRDRSNQPQHF.

This clonotype occurred a few times. V and J are TRBV9 and TRBJ2-7; D unresolved. Germline loops: CDR1 SGDLS, CDR2 YYNGEE. V lost 0 bases and J 5 bases, leaving 15 bases between the germline ends. The CDR3 loop spans 15 amino acids. As DNA, the CDR3 is TGTGCCAGCAGCGTAGTTGGGCAGCCCCGCCACGAGCAGTACTTC. The encoded protein is CASSVVGQPRHEQYF. The full variable domain, completed using reference TRBV9 and TRBJ2-7, is DSGVTQTPKHLITATGQRVTLRCSPRSGDLSVYWYQQSLDQGLQFLIQYYNGEERAKGNILERFSAQQFPDLHSELNLSSLELGDSALYFCASSVVGQPRHEQYFGPGTRLTVT.

The chain has TRBV3-1 and TRBJ2-1, with TRBD2 matching over 9 bases. CDR3 length equals 16 residues. The V segment lost 1 base and the J segment 4 bases; nucleotides outside the gene matches: 5. Germline V lookup: CDR1 LGHDT, CDR2 YNNKEL (reference sequence). CDR3 in amino acids: CASSQGGLAGYNEQFF. In DNA form, the CDR3 reads TGTGCCAGCAGCCAAGGAGGGCTAGCGGGGTACAATGAGCAGTTCTTC.

Many counts were recorded for this clonotype. CDR3 DNA sequence: TGTGCCAGCAGTCCCCTCGGGACCACCTTTGGTGAGCAGTTCTTC. Its protein is CASSPLGTTFGEQFF. The genes are TRBV7-9 and TRBJ2-1; D is perhaps TRBD1 or TRBD2 (5 bases each). V gave up 6 bases and J gave up 9 bases, with 21 bases separating them. Germline CDR1 SEHNR, CDR2 FQNEAQ (reference sequence). The CDR3 totals 15 residues.

This clonotype was found a few times. CDR3 protein: CASSRPGLNTEAFF. The CDR3 bases are TGTGCCAGTAGTAGACCGGGACTTAACACTGAAGCTTTCTTT. The chain joins TRBV19 to TRBJ1-1; tentatively, D is TRBD1 (5 bases). This CDR3 has 14 amino acids. In germline, CDR1 is LNHDA, CDR2 SQIVND (reference sequence). V lost 4 bases and J 2 bases, leaving 11 bases between the germline ends.